The present TCR beta chain was sequenced within a study of T cell responses to AZD1222 COVID-19 vaccine. For the study at large: Pooling was applied to second doses at about 4 or about 12 weeks.

To note about this clone: Antigen: not known.

Findings of the study overall: A mostly white British donor set with more females was recruited, and clonal diversity was possibly underestimated. Compared with day 0, the breadth and depth of the Spike-specific TCR repertoire rose significantly after two doses of AZD1222.

Clones were read by immunoSEQ multiplex PCR, and TCRdb kept only the in-frame ones, dropping some. The sample records under 110,000 clones, 90% being singletons. CDR1 SGHNT and CDR2 YYREEE come from the germline V gene (reference sequence). The V end lost 3 bases, the J end lost 4 bases, and 22 bases lay between the germline ends. The CDR3 spans 17 residues. The starting material was peripheral blood, obtained on day 0 of AZD1222 vaccination. The source of this sequence is an adult in good health. The chain carries TRBV5-4 and TRBJ2-5, with a possible D match to TRBD1 (6 bases). The CDR3 sequence: CASSSGWGLTGSETQYF. For the CDR3, the DNA is TGTGCCAGCAGCTCAGGTTGGGGGCTCACGGGGTCAGAGACCCAGTACTTC.